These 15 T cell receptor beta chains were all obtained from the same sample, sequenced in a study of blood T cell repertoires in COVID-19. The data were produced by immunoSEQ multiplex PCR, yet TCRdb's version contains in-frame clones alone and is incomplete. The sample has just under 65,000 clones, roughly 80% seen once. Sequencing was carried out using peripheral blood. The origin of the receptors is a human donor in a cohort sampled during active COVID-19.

The CDR3 DNA follows: TGTGCCAGCAGCACCGGACAGGGTGCGAACACCGGGGAGCTGTTTTTT. It codes for CASSTGQGANTGELFF. This chain links TRBV4-2 with TRBJ2-2; 8 bases map to TRBD1. Germline V gene sequence: CDR1 LGHNA, CDR2 YNFKEQ. Trimming at V came to 5 bases and at J to 0 bases, leaving 5 bases not matched to a gene. There are 16 residues in the CDR3.

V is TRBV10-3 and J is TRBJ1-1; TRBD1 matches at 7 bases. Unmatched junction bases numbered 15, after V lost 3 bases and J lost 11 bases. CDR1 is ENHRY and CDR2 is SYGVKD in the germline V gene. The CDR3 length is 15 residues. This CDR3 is CAISDLLRDSQGAFF. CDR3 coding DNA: TGTGCCATCAGTGACCTACTCCGGGACAGCCAGGGGGCTTTCTTT.

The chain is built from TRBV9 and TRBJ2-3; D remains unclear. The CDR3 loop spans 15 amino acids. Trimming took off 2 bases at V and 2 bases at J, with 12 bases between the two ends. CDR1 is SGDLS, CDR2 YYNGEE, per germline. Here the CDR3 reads CASSVVSRATDTQYF. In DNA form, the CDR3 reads TGTGCCAGCAGCGTGGTATCTAGAGCCACAGATACGCAGTATTTT.

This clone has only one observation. DNA of the CDR3: TGTGCCAGCAGTGAACAGGGGGGCCCTGAAGCTTTCTTT. This encodes CASSEQGGPEAFF. The rearrangement links TRBV6-1 to TRBJ1-1, with 7 positions matching TRBD1. The CDR3 loop spans 13 amino acids. CDR1 MNHNS and CDR2 SASEGT come from the germline V gene. V lost 2 bases, J lost 6 bases, and 3 bases stayed unmatched.

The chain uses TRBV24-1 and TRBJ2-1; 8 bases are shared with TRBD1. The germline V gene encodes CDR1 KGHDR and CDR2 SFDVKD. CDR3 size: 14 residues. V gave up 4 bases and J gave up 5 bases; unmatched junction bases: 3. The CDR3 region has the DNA TGTGCCACCAGTGACCTGGACAGGGACAATGAGCAGTTCTTC. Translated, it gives CATSDLDRDNEQFF.

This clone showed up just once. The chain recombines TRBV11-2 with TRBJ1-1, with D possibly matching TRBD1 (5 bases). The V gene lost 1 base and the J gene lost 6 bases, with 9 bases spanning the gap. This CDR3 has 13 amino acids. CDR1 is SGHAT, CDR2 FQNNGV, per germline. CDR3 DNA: TGTGCCAGCAGCTTAGGGGCAGGGTCTGAAGCTTTCTTT. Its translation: CASSLGAGSEAFF.

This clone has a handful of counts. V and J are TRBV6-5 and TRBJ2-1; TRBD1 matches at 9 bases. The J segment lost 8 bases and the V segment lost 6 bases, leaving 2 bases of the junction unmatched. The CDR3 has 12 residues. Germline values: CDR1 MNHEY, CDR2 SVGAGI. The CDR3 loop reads CASSGQGYEQFF. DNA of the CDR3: TGTGCCAGCAGCGGACAGGGGTATGAGCAGTTCTTC.

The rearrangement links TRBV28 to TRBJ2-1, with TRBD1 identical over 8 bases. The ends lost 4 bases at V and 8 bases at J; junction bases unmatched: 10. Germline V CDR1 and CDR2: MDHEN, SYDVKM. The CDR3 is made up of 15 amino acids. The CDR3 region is CASSSGGQDWDEQFF. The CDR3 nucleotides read TGTGCCAGCAGTTCTGGGGGACAGGATTGGGATGAGCAGTTCTTC. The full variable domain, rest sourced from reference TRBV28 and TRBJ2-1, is DVKVTQSSRYLVKRTGEKVFLECVQDMDHENMFWYRQDPGLGLRLIYFSYDVKMKEKGDIPEGYSVSREKKERFSLILESASTNQTSMYLCASSSGGQDWDEQFFGPGTRLTVL.

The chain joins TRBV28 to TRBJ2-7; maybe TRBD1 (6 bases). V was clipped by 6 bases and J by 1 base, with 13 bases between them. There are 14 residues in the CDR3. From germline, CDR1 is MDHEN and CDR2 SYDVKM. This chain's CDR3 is CASSRWGPSYEQYF. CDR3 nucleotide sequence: TGTGCCAGCAGCCGATGGGGGCCGTCCTACGAGCAGTACTTC.

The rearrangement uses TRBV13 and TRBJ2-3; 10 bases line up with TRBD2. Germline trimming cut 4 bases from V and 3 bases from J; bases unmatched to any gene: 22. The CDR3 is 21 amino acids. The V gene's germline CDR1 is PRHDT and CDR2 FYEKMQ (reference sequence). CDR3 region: CASSSYKSGGAFLSGTDTQYF. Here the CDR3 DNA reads TGTGCCAGCAGCTCATATAAAAGCGGGGGGGCGTTCTTATCCGGGACAGATACGCAGTATTTT.

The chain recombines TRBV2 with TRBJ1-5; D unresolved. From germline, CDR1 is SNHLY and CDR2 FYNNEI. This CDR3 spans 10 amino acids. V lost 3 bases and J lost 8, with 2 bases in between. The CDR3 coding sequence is TGTGCCAGCAGTGACAAGCCCCAGCATTTT. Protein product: CASSDKPQHF.

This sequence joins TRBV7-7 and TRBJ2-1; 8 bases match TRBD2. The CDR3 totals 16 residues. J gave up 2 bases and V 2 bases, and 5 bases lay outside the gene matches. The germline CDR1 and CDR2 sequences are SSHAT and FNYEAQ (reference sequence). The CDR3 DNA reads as TGTGCCAGCAGCTTACGCCCAGCGGGGGCCTACAATGAGCAGTTCTTC. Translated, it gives CASSLRPAGAYNEQFF.

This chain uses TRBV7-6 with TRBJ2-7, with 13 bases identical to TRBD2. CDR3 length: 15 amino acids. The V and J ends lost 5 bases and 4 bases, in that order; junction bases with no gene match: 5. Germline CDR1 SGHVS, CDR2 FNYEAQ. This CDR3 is CASSVTSGGAYEQYF. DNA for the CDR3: TGTGCCAGCAGCGTCACTAGCGGGGGGGCTTACGAGCAGTACTTC.

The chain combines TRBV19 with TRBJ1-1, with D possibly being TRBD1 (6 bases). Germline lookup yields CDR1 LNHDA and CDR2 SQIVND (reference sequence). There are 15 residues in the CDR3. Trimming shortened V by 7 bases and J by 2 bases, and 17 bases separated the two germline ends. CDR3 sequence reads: CASTLGGLPNTEAFF. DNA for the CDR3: TGTGCCAGTACCTTGGGGGGGCTCCCTAACACTGAAGCTTTCTTT.

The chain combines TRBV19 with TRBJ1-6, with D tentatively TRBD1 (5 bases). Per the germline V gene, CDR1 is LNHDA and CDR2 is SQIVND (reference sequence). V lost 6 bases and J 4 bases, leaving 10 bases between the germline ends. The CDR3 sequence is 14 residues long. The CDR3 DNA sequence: TGTGCCAGTAGCCCCCAGGGTTATAATTCACCCCTCCACTTT. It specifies CASSPQGYNSPLHF. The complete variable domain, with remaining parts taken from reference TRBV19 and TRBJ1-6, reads DGGITQSPKYLFRKEGQNVTLSCEQNLNHDAMYWYRQDPGQGLRLIYYSQIVNDFQKGDIAEGYSVSREKKESFPLTVTSAQKNPTAFYLCASSPQGYNSPLHFGNGTRLTVT.